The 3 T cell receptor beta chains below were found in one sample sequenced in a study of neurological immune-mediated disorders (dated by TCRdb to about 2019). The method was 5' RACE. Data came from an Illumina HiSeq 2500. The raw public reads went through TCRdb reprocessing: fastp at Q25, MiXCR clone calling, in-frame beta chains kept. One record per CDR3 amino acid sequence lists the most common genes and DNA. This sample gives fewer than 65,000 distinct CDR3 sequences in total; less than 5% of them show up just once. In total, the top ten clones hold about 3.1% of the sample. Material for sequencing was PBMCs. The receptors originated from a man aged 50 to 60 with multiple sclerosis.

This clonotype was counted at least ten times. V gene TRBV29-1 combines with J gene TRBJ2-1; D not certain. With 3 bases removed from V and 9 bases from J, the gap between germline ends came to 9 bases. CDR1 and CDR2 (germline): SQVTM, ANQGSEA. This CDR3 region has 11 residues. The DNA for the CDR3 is TGCAGCGTTGAGGGTGCTCTTGAGCAGTTCTTC. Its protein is CSVEGALEQFF.

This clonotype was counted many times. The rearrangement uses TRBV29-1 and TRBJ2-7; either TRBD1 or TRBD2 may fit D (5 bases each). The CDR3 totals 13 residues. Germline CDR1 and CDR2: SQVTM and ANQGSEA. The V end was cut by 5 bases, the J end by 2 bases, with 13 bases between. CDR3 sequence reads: CSVKLQGAYEQYF. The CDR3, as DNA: TGCAGCGTTAAGTTGCAGGGAGCCTACGAGCAGTACTTC.

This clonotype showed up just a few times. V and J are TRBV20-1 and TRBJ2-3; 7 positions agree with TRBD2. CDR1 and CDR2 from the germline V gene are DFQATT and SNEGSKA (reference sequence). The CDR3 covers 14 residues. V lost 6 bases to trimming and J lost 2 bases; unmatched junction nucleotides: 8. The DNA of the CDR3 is TGCAGTGCCCCCACGGGACTAACCACAGATACGCAGTATTTT. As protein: CSAPTGLTTDTQYF.